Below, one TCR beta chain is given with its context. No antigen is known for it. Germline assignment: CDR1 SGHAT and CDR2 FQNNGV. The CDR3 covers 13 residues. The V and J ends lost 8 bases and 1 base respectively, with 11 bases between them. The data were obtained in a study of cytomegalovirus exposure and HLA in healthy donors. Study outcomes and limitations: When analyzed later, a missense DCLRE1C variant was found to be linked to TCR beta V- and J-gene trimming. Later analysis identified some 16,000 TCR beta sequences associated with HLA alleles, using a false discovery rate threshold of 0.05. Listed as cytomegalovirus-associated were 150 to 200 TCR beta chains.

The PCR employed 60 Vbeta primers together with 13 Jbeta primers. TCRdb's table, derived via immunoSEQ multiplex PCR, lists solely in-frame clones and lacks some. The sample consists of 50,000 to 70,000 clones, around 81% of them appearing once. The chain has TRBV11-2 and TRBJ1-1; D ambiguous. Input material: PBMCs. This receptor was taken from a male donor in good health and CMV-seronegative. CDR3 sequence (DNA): TGTGCCAGCCGACTGGGAGGGAACACTGAAGCTTTCTTT. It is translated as CASRLGGNTEAFF. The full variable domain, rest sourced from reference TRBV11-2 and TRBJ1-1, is EAGVAQSPRYKIIEKRQSVAFWCNPISGHATLYWYQQILGQGPKLLIQFQNNGVVDDSQLPKDRFSAERLKGVDSTLKIQPAKLEDSAVYLCASRLGGNTEAFFGQGTRLTVV.